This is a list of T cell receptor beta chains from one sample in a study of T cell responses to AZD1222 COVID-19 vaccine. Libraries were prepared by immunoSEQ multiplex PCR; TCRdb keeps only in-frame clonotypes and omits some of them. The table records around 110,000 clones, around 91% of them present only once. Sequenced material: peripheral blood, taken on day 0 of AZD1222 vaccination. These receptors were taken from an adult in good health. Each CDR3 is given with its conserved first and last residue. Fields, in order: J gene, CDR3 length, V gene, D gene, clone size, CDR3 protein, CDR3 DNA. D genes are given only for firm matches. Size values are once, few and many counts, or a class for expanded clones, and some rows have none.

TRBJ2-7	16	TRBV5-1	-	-	CASSSIGGRGSYEQYF	TGCGCCAGCAGCTCAATAGGGGGTAGGGGCTCCTACGAGCAGTACTTC
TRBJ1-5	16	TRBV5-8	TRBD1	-	CASSLSEGAWSVTQHF	TGTGCCAGCAGCTTATCTGAGGGGGCTTGGAGCGTTACCCAGCATTTT
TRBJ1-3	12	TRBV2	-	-	CASRDPGNTIYF	TGTGCCAGCAGAGACCCTGGAAACACCATATATTTT
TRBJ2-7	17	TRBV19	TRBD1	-	CASSIGGQGRQTYEQYF	TGTGCCAGTAGTATCGGGGGACAGGGGCGCCAAACCTACGAGCAGTACTTC
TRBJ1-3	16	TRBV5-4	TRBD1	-	CASSMPDRAGGNTIYF	TGTGCCAGCAGCATGCCGGACAGGGCAGGGGGAAACACCATATATTTT
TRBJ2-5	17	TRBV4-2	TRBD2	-	CASSQGSGGPYQETQYF	TGTGCCAGCAGCCAAGGTAGCGGGGGCCCTTATCAAGAGACCCAGTACTTC
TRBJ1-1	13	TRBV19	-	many	CASSIGRVTEAFF	TGTGCCAGTAGTATAGGCAGGGTTACTGAAGCTTTCTTT
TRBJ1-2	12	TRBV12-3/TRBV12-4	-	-	CASSLARGGYTF	TGTGCCAGCAGTTTAGCGAGGGGTGGCTACACCTTC
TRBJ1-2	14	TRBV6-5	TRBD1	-	CASSRTGEGVGYTF	TGTGCCAGCAGCCGGACAGGGGAGGGTGTCGGCTACACCTTC
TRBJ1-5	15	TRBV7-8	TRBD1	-	CASSPPGTGDQPQHF	TGTGCCAGCAGCCCACCTGGGACAGGGGATCAGCCCCAGCATTTT
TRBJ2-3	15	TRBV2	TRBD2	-	CATLKRDASTDTQYF	TGTGCCACCCTGAAGCGGGATGCTAGCACAGATACGCAGTATTTT
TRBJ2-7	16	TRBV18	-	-	CASSPIRAVRVYEQYF	TGTGCCAGCTCACCAATCAGGGCAGTAAGAGTGTACGAGCAGTACTTC
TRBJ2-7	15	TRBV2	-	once	CASIVFLSTSYEQYF	TGTGCCAGCATCGTCTTTCTGTCGACCTCCTACGAGCAGTACTTC
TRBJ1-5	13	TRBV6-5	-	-	CASQGYNNQPQHF	TGTGCCAGCCAAGGGTATAACAATCAGCCCCAGCATTTT
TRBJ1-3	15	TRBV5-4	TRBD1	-	CASSPGGNRGNTIYF	TGTGCCAGCAGCCCAGGGGGGAATCGTGGAAACACCATATATTTT
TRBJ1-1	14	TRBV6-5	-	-	CASSRTYRDVEAFF	TGTGCCAGCAGCCGGACGTACAGGGATGTCGAAGCTTTCTTT
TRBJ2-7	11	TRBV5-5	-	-	CASSSDHEQYF	TGTGCCAGCAGCTCTGACCACGAGCAGTACTTC
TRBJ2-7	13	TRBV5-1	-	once	CASRAGSSYEQYF	TGCGCCAGCAGGGCAGGGTCGTCCTACGAGCAGTACTTC
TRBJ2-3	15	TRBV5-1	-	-	CASSSGGPPTDTQYF	TGCGCCAGCAGCTCAGGAGGACCGCCGACAGATACGCAGTATTTT
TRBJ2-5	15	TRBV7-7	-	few	CASSLGGSNQETQYF	TGTGCCAGCAGCTTAGGTGGCAGCAACCAAGAGACCCAGTACTTC
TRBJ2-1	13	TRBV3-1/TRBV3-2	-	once	CASSREFRDEQFF	TGTGCCAGCAGCCGAGAATTTAGGGATGAGCAGTTCTTC
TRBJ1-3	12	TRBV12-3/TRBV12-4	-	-	CASSFFGNTIYF	TGTGCCAGCAGTTTTTTCGGAAACACCATATATTTT
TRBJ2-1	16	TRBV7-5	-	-	CARSLAWVAGYNEQFF	TGTGCCAGAAGCTTAGCTTGGGTAGCGGGCTACAATGAGCAGTTCTTC
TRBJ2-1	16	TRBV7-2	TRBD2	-	CASSLGPSGGAFEQFF	TGTGCCAGCAGCTTAGGGCCTAGCGGGGGGGCTTTTGAGCAGTTCTTC
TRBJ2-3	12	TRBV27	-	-	CASSFRQGTQYF	TGTGCCAGCAGTTTTCGCCAAGGTACGCAGTATTTT
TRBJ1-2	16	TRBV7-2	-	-	CASSLAGVGGDYGYTF	TGTGCCAGCAGCTTAGCGGGGGTAGGGGGGGACTATGGCTACACCTTC
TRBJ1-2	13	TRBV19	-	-	CASSIGPQGGYTF	TGTGCCAGTAGTATTGGCCCTCAGGGAGGCTACACCTTC
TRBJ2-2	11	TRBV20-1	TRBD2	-	CSAGGGKELFF	TGCAGTGCCGGGGGGGGAAAGGAGCTGTTTTTT
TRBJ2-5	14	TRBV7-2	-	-	CASSLARVGETQYF	TGTGCCAGCAGCTTAGCAAGGGTCGGGGAGACCCAGTACTTC
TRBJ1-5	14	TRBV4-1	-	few	CASSQDASNQPQHF	TGCGCCAGCAGCCAAGATGCTAGCAATCAGCCCCAGCATTTT
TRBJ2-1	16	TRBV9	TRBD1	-	CASSVGLGTGDNEQFF	TGTGCCAGCAGCGTAGGATTGGGGACAGGGGACAATGAGCAGTTCTTC
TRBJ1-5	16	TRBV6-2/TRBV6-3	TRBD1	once	CASSYVWRGHGQPQHF	TGTGCCAGCAGTTACGTTTGGAGGGGGCATGGTCAGCCCCAGCATTTT
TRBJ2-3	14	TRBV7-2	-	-	CASGRAGGFDTQYF	TGTGCCAGCGGCCGGGCAGGGGGGTTTGATACGCAGTATTTT
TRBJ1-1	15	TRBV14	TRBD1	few	CASSSRTGGVTEAFF	TGTGCCAGCAGCTCCCGGACAGGGGGAGTCACTGAAGCTTTCTTT
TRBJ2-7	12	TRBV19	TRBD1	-	CASYRGLEEQYF	TGTGCCAGTTACAGGGGGCTAGAAGAGCAGTACTTC
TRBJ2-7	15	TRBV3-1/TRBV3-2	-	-	CASSQGTFLAYEQYF	TGTGCCAGCAGTCAGGGGACTTTTTTGGCCTACGAGCAGTACTTC
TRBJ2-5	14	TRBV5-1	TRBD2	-	CASSVGGGQETQYF	TGCGCCAGCAGCGTGGGGGGGGGCCAAGAGACCCAGTACTTC
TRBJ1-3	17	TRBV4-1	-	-	CASSYSGRTDSGNTIYF	TGCGCCAGCAGCTATTCAGGGAGAACTGACTCTGGAAACACCATATATTTT
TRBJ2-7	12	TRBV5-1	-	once	CASGGLSYEQYF	TGCGCCAGCGGCGGGCTCTCCTACGAGCAGTACTTC
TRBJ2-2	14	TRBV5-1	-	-	CASRITGGAGELFF	TGCGCCAGCAGGATTACAGGAGGGGCCGGGGAGCTGTTTTTT
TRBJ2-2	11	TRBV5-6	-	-	CASSFTGELFF	TGTGCCAGCAGCTTTACCGGGGAGCTGTTTTTT